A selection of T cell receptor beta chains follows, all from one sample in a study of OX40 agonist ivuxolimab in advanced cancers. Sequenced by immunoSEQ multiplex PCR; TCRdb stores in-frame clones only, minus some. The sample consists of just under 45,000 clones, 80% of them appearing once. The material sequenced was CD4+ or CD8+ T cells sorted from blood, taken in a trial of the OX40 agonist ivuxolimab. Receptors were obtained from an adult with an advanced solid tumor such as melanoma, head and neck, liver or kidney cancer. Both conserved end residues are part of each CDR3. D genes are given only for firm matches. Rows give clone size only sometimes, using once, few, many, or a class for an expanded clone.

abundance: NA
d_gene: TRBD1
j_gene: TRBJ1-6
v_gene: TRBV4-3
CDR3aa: CASSQEGTGGSPLHF
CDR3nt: TGCGCCAGCAGCCAAGAAGGGACAGGGGGATCACCCCTCCACTTT

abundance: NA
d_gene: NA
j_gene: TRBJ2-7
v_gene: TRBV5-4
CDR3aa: CASSLTGQPYEQYF
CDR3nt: TGTGCCAGCAGCTTAACGGGACAACCCTACGAGCAGTACTTC

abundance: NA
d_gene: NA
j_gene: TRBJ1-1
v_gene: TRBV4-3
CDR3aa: CASSQEKGMTEAFF
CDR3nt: TGCGCCAGCAGCCAAGAAAAGGGAATGACTGAAGCTTTCTTT

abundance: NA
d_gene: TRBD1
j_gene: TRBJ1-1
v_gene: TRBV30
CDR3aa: CAWVQAGTGALSTEAFF
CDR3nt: TGTGCCTGGGTCCAGGCAGGGACAGGGGCATTAAGTACTGAAGCTTTCTTT

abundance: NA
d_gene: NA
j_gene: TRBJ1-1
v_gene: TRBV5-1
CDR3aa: CASSLADGTQAFF
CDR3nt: TGCGCCAGCAGCTTGGCGGACGGAACCCAAGCTTTCTTT

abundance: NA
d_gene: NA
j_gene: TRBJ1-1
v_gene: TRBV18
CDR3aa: CASSPQQMNTEAFF
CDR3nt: TGTGCCAGCTCACCACAACAGATGAACACTGAAGCTTTCTTT

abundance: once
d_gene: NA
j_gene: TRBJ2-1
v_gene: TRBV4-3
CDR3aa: CASSQASLTYNEQFF
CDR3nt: TGCGCCAGCAGCCAAGCCTCCCTAACCTACAATGAGCAGTTCTTC

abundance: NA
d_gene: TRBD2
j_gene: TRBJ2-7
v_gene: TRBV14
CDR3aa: CASSHLAGGGYEQYF
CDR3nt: TGTGCCAGCAGCCACCTAGCGGGAGGAGGTTACGAGCAGTACTTC

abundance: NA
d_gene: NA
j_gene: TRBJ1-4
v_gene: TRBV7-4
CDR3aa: CASSLDRVITNEKLFF
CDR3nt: TGTGCCAGCAGCTTAGACAGGGTGATCACTAATGAAAAACTGTTTTTT

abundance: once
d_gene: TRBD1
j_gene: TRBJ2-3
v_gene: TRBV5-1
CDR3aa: CASSPAGTVNTDTQYF
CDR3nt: TGCGCCAGCAGCCCGGCCGGGACAGTGAACACAGATACGCAGTATTTT

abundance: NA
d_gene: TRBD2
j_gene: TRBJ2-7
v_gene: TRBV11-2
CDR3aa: CASSLAGGMGEQYF
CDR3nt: TGTGCCAGCAGCTTAGCGGGAGGTATGGGGGAGCAGTACTTC

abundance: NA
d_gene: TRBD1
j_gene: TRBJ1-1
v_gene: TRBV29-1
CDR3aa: CSGNRGFNTEAFF
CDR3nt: TGCAGCGGTAACAGGGGGTTTAACACTGAAGCTTTCTTT

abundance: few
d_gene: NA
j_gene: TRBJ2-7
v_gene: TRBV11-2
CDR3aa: CASSSGDYYEQYF
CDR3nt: TGTGCCAGCAGTTCGGGGGATTACTACGAGCAGTACTTC

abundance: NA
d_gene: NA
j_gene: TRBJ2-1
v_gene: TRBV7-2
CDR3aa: CASNREGQADNEQFF
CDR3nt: TGTGCCAGCAACCGAGAGGGGCAGGCCGACAATGAGCAGTTCTTC

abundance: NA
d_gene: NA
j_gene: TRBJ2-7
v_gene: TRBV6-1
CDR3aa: CASTLSRGGGYEQYF
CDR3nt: TGTGCCAGCACCCTATCACGGGGTGGAGGCTACGAGCAGTACTTC

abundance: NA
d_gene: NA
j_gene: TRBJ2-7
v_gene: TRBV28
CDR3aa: CASSLDGSSYEQYF
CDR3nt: TGTGCCAGCAGTTTGGACGGCAGCTCCTACGAGCAGTACTTC

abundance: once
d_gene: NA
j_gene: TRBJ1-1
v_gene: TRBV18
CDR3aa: CASSPPVVMNTEAFF
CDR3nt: TGTGCCAGCTCACCTCCAGTCGTTATGAACACTGAAGCTTTCTTT

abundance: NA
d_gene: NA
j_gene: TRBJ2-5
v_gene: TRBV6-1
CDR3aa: CASSYNQETQYF
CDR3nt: TGTGCCAGCAGTTATAACCAAGAGACCCAGTACTTC

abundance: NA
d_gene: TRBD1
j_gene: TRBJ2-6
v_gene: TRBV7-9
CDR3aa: CASSLTGAGANVLTF
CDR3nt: TGTGCCAGCAGTTTAACAGGGGCTGGGGCCAACGTCCTGACTTTC

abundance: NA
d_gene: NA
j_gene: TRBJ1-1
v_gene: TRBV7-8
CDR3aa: CASSLAAANTEAFF
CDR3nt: TGTGCCAGCAGCTTAGCTGCAGCGAACACTGAAGCTTTCTTT

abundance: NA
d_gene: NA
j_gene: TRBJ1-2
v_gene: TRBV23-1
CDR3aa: CASSQSWQGNGYTF
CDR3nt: TGCGCCAGCAGTCAATCCTGGCAAGGTAATGGCTACACCTTC

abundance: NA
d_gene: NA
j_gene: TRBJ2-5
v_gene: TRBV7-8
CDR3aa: CASSPIVRRGGTQYF
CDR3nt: TGTGCCAGCAGCCCAATAGTGCGGAGGGGGGGAACCCAGTACTTC

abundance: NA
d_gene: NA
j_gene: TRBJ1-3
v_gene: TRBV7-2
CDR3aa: CASRGAGNTIYF
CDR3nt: TGTGCCAGCAGGGGGGCCGGCAACACCATATATTTT

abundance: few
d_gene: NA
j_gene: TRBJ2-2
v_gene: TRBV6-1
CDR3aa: CASRVQGRTDGELFF
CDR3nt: TGTGCCAGCAGAGTACAGGGTCGTACGGACGGGGAGCTGTTTTTT

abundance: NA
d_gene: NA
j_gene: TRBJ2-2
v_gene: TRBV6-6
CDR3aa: CASSYSNTGELFF
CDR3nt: TGTGCCAGCAGTTACTCGAACACCGGGGAGCTGTTTTTT

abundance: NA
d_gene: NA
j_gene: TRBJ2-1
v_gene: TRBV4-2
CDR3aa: CASSQQTGYSYNEQFF
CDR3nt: TGTGCCAGCAGCCAACAAACGGGCTACTCCTACAATGAGCAGTTCTTC

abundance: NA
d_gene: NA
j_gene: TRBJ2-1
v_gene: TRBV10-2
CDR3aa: CASMRSGYNEQFF
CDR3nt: TGCGCCAGCATGAGAAGCGGGTACAATGAGCAGTTCTTC

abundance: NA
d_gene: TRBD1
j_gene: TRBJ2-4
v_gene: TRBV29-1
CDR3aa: CSVDRTGEQYF
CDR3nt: TGCAGCGTTGACAGGACAGGGGAACAGTACTTC

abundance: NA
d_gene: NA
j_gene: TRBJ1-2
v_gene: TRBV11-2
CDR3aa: CASSLFREAGYTF
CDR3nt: TGTGCCAGCAGCTTATTCCGTGAAGCTGGCTACACCTTC

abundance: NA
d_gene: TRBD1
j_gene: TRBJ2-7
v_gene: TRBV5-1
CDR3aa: CASSLPGTGVHEQYF
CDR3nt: TGCGCCAGCAGCCTGCCCGGGACAGGGGTTCACGAGCAGTACTTC

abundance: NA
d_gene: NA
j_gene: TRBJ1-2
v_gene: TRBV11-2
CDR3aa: CASIAPDGYTF
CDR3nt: TGTGCCAGCATTGCGCCGGATGGCTACACCTTC

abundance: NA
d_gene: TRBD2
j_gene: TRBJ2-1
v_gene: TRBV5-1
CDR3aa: CASSSGLSGVSNEQFF
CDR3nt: TGCGCCAGCAGCTCGGGGCTCAGCGGGGTTTCCAATGAGCAGTTCTTC

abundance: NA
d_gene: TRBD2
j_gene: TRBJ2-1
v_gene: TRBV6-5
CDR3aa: CASSLLAGGNNEQFF
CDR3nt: TGTGCCAGCAGCCTACTAGCGGGGGGAAACAATGAGCAGTTCTTC

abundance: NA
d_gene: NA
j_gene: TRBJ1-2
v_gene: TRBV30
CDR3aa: CAWGTTNYGYTF
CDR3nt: TGTGCCTGGGGGACAACTAACTATGGCTACACCTTC

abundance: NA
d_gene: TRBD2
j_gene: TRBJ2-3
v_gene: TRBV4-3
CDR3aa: CASSQSPTSGPQYF
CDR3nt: TGCGCCAGCAGCCAATCCCCGACTAGCGGACCGCAGTATTTT

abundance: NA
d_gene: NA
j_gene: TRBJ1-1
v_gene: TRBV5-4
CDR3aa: CASRRDRGPEAFF
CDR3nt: TGTGCCAGCAGAAGGGACCGGGGCCCTGAAGCTTTCTTT

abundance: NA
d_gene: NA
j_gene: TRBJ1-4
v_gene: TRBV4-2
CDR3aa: CASSLDRTNEKLFF
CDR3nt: TGTGCCAGCAGCTTAGACAGAACTAATGAAAAACTGTTTTTT

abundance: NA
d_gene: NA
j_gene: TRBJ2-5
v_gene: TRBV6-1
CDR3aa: CASSFPQETQYF
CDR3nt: TGTGCCAGCAGCTTCCCTCAAGAGACCCAGTACTTC

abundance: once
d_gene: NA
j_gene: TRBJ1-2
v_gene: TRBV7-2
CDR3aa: CASSLGQTPNYGYTF
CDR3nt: TGTGCCAGCAGCTTAGGACAGACGCCCAACTATGGCTACACCTTC

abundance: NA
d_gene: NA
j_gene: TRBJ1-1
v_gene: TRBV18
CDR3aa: CASSELYLVGNTEAFF
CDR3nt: TGTGCCAGCTCAGAGTTATATCTTGTCGGGAACACTGAAGCTTTCTTT

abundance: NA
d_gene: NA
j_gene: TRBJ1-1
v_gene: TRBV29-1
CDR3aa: CSVLLIGGTEAFF
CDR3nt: TGCAGCGTTCTTCTTATCGGGGGCACTGAAGCTTTCTTT

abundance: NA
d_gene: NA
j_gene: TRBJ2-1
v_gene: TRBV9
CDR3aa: CASSVLAGRGNEQFF
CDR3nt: TGTGCCAGCAGCGTACTTGCGGGCCGAGGGAATGAGCAGTTCTTC

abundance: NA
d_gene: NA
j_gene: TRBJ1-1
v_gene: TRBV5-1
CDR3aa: CASSLGQDGSEAFF
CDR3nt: TGCGCCAGCAGCTTGGGACAGGATGGAAGTGAAGCTTTCTTT

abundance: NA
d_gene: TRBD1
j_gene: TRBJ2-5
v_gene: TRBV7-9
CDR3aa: CASSRETGGKGTQYF
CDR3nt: TGTGCCAGCAGCCGGGAGACAGGGGGTAAAGGGACCCAGTACTTC

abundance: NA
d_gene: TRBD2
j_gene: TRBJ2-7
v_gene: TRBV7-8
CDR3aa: CASRGGQEQYF
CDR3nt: TGTGCCAGTCGCGGGGGGCAAGAGCAGTACTTC

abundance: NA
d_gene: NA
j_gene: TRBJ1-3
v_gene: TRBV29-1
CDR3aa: CSVERGGQGNTIYF
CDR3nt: TGCAGCGTTGAGAGGGGGGGGCAAGGAAACACCATATATTTT

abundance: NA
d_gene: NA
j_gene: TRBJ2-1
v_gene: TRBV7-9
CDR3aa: CASRGRKHNEQFF
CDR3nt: TGTGCCAGCAGGGGGCGGAAACACAATGAGCAGTTCTTC

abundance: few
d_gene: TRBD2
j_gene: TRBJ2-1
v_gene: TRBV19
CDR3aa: CASSLSGGSYNEQFF
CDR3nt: TGTGCCAGTAGTTTGAGCGGGGGATCCTACAATGAGCAGTTCTTC

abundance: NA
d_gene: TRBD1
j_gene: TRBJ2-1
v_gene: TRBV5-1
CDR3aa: CASIGTGTYNEQFF
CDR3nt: TGCGCCAGCATTGGGACAGGGACCTACAATGAGCAGTTCTTC

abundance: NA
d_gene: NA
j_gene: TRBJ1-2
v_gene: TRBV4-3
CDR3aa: CASSQDLSAAEWDGYTF
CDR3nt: TGCGCCAGCAGCCAAGACCTCTCAGCGGCCGAGTGGGATGGCTACACCTTC

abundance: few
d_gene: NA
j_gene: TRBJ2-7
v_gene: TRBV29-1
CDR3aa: CSGTMSYEQYF
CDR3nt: TGCAGCGGGACTATGTCCTACGAGCAGTACTTC

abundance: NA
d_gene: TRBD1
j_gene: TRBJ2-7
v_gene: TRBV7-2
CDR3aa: CASSPRQGPGEQYF
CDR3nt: TGTGCCAGCAGCCCCCGACAGGGGCCGGGCGAGCAGTACTTC

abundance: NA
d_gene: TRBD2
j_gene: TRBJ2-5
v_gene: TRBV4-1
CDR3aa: CASSPILSGGAQETQYF
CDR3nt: TGCGCCAGCAGCCCGATCCTCAGCGGGGGAGCACAAGAGACCCAGTACTTC

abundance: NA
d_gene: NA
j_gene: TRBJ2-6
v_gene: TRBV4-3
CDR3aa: CASSQDTPDSSGANVLTF
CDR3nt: TGCGCCAGCAGCCAAGATACCCCCGACAGCTCTGGGGCCAACGTCCTGACTTTC

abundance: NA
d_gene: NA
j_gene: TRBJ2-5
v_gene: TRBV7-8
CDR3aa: CASTGGTVKETQYF
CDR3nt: TGTGCCAGCACCGGAGGGACGGTAAAAGAGACCCAGTACTTC

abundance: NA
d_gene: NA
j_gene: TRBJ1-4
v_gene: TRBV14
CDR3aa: CASSQLPHEKLFF
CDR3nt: TGTGCCAGCAGCCAGTTACCGCATGAAAAACTGTTTTTT

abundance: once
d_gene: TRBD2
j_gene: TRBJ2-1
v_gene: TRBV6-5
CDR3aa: CASRGLAGVVSEQFF
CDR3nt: TGTGCCAGCAGAGGACTAGCGGGAGTTGTAAGTGAGCAGTTCTTC

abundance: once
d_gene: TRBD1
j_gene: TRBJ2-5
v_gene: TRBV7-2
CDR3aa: CASSHGDRVPETQYF
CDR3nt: TGTGCCAGCAGCCACGGGGACAGGGTTCCCGAGACCCAGTACTTC

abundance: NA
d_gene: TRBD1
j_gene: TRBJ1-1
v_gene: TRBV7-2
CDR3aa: CASSTDPRDSAEAFF
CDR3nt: TGTGCCAGCAGCACCGATCCCCGGGACAGCGCTGAAGCTTTCTTT